The sequence of this TCR beta chain was determined in a study of T cell repertoires in cytomegalovirus infection. Study-wide context: Indications came from public TCR beta signatures; they pointed to CMV infection and to a matching HLA type.

The germline gives CDR1 MNHEY, CDR2 SVGEGT. CDR3 length: 14 residues. The V end was cut by 6 bases, the J end by 4 bases, with 14 bases between. Points from the study as a whole: HLA-C-restricted, CMV-specific TCR beta clonotypes were dominant ex vivo. Frequencies of public TCR beta families were cumulated, and this identified carriers of CMV plus the relevant HLA.

A single record per CDR3 protein comes from TCRdb applying MiXCR to the reads. In the table there are 650,000 to 850,000 distinct CDR3 sequences, 29% of which are singletons. Comment on this clonotype: Its antigen is currently unknown.

The source of this sequence is a human donor in good health (CMV status not recorded). Some clones in this sample may be carry-over from other donors' samples. The rearrangement links TRBV6-2 or TRBV6-3 to TRBJ2-3; D is uncertain. The starting material was cultured CD8+ T cells from PBMCs, obtained from culture after CMV antigen stimulation. CDR3: CASSPRVDADTQYF. The CDR3 DNA sequence: TGTGCCAGCAGCCCTCGGGTAGATGCAGATACGCAGTATTTT.